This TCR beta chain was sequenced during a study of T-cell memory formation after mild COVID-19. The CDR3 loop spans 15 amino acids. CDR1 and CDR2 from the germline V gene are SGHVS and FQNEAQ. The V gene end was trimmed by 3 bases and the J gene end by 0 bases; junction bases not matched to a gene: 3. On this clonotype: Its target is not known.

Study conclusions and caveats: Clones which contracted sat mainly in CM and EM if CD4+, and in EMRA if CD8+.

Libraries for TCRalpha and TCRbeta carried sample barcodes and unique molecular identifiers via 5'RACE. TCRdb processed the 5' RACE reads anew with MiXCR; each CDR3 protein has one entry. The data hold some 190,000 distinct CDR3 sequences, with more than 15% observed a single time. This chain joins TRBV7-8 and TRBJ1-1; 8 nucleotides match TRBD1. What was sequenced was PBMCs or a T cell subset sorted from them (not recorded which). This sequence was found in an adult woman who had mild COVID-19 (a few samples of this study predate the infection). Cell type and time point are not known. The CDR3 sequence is CASSFGQGLNTEAFF. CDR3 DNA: TGTGCCAGCAGCTTCGGACAGGGTTTGAACACTGAAGCTTTCTTT.